This passage covers 30 T cell receptor beta chains from one sample sequenced in a study of blood T cell repertoires in COVID-19. Measured with immunoSEQ multiplex PCR; TCRdb has only the in-frame clones, and not every one. The data hold around 320,000 clones, with about nine tenths observed a single time. Sequencing input: PBMCs or T cells enriched from blood (not recorded which). These receptors originate from a woman between 50 and 59 years old who had been exposed to COVID-19.

This chain uses TRBV11-2 with TRBJ2-3; 7 bases are shared with TRBD2. The V gene end was trimmed by 3 bases and the J gene end by 2 bases; junction bases not matched to a gene: 2. The germline CDR1 and CDR2 sequences are SGHAT and FQNNGV. The CDR3 has 14 amino acids. The CDR3 DNA is TGTGCCAGCAGCTTCCGGGACTACACAGATACGCAGTATTTT. Its translation: CASSFRDYTDTQYF.

The rearrangement uses TRBV18 and TRBJ2-7; TRBD1 aligns across 7 bases. Unmatched junction bases numbered 2, after V lost 3 bases and J lost 6 bases. CDR3 size: 12 residues. Germline CDR1 and CDR2: KGHSH and LQKENI. The CDR3 protein is CASSPGTAEQYF. The CDR3, as DNA: TGTGCCAGCTCACCGGGGACAGCCGAGCAGTACTTC.

CDR3 residues: CASSFDPGAVDEQFF. The CDR3 DNA sequence: TGCGCCAGCAGCTTCGACCCAGGGGCAGTTGATGAGCAGTTCTTC. The chain has TRBV5-1 and TRBJ2-1, with a weak D call TRBD1 (6 bases). Germline V lookup: CDR1 SGHRS, CDR2 YFSETQ. V was clipped by 2 bases and J by 8 bases, with 17 bases between them. The CDR3 spans 15 residues.

This chain joins TRBV18 and TRBJ1-1; 8 nucleotides align to TRBD1. The J segment lost 5 bases and the V segment lost 7 bases, leaving 6 bases of the junction unmatched. The CDR3 has 13 amino acids. The germline gives CDR1 KGHSH, CDR2 LQKENI. The CDR3 nucleotides are TGTGCCAGCTTAGCACAGGGGGGTACTGAAGCTTTCTTT. Translation gives CASLAQGGTEAFF.

CDR3 protein: CASSLGTGTGNEKLFF. In nucleotides, the CDR3 is TGCGCCAGCAGCTTGGGCACGGGGACAGGAAATGAAAAACTGTTTTTT. The V gene is TRBV5-1, the J gene TRBJ1-4, with 8 bases matching TRBD1. CDR3 size: 16 residues. Germline lookup yields CDR1 SGHRS and CDR2 YFSETQ. V was pared by 0 bases and J by 5 bases, with 6 bases of the junction left unmatched.

The gene calls are TRBV12-3 or TRBV12-4 and TRBJ1-3, with D uncertain. This CDR3 is 13 amino acids long. V dropped 5 bases and J dropped 0 bases, with 5 bases sitting between them. The CDR3 is CASSRDSGNTIYF. The CDR3 DNA follows: TGTGCCAGCAGTCGCGACTCTGGAAACACCATATATTTT.

The V gene is TRBV6-6, the J gene TRBJ2-4; tentative D call: TRBD2 (6 bases). Trimming removed 5 bases at V and 8 bases at J, with 25 bases between. Germline CDR1 MNHNY, CDR2 SVGAGI (reference sequence). This CDR3 has 17 amino acids. The CDR3 bases are TGTGCCAGCAGTCCCTACCTTACGGGGGACGAAAACTACATTCAGTACTTC. Protein: CASSPYLTGDENYIQYF.

The chain links TRBV18 to TRBJ2-6, with D perhaps matching TRBD1 (6 bases). Germline loops: CDR1 KGHSH, CDR2 LQKENI. The germline V and J ends were trimmed by 1 base and 2 bases, with 21 bases remaining between them. The CDR3 sequence is 20 residues long. The CDR3 DNA reads TGTGCCAGCTCACCACTCCGGTCGGGCAGGGGTCCCACTGGGGCCAACGTCCTGACTTTC. It codes for CASSPLRSGRGPTGANVLTF.

V and J are TRBV30 and TRBJ2-7; 8 bases match TRBD1. Trimming removed 0 bases from V and 2 bases from J; junction bases left unmatched: 3. The length of the CDR3 is 14 residues. CDR1 is GTSNPN, CDR2 SVGIG, per germline (reference sequence). For the CDR3, the DNA is TGTGCCTGGAGTGTTATACAGGGGGCCTACGAGCAGTACTTC. Translating gives CAWSVIQGAYEQYF.

The chain couples TRBV3-1 (or the pseudogene TRBV3-2) to TRBJ2-7; 9 bases align to TRBD2. CDR3 length: 13 residues. Germline V lookup: CDR1 LGHDT, CDR2 YNNKEL (reference sequence). The V gene end was trimmed by 4 bases and the J gene end by 6 bases; junction bases not matched to a gene: 4. CDR3 in DNA: TGTGCCAGCAGCCCGGGACTAGCTGTCGAGCAGTACTTC. It yields the protein CASSPGLAVEQYF.

This chain's CDR3 is CASSAGLADTGELFF. The CDR3 DNA is TGCGCCAGCAGCGCGGGACTAGCGGACACCGGGGAGCTGTTTTTT. This rearrangement joins TRBV5-1 to TRBJ2-2; TRBD2 agrees at 11 bases. CDR1 is SGHRS, CDR2 YFSETQ, per germline. The ends lost 4 bases at V and 3 bases at J; junction bases unmatched: 2. The CDR3 has 15 amino acids.

The genes are TRBV6-1 and TRBJ1-4; D gene unclear. The length of the CDR3 is 16 residues. Per the germline V gene, CDR1 is MNHNS and CDR2 is SASEGT. V lost 2 bases, J lost 1 base, and 11 bases lay in between. The DNA for the CDR3 is TGTGCCAGCAGTGAACTTTTCGGGAGAACTAATGAAAAACTGTTTTTT. Protein product: CASSELFGRTNEKLFF.

The rearrangement links TRBV3-1 (or the pseudogene TRBV3-2) to TRBJ2-1; TRBD2 agrees at 9 bases. The CDR3 extends over 17 amino acids. Germline trimming cut 4 bases from V and 0 bases from J; bases unmatched to any gene: 7. Per germline, CDR1 LGHDT and CDR2 YNNKEL (reference sequence). CDR3 region: CASSLPSGVSSYNEQFF. The CDR3 nucleotides are TGTGCCAGCAGCCTCCCTAGCGGGGTAAGCTCCTACAATGAGCAGTTCTTC.

The chain combines TRBV27 with TRBJ1-6; 7 bases line up with TRBD1. This CDR3 is 14 amino acids long. The germline V gene has CDR1 MNHEY and CDR2 SMNVEV (reference sequence). The J segment lost 9 bases and the V segment lost 3 bases, leaving 5 bases of the junction unmatched. CDR3 bases: TGTGCCAGCAGTTTCCTAGGGGGCGGTTCACCCCTCCACTTT. Translating gives CASSFLGGGSPLHF.

This chain connects TRBV5-6 to TRBJ1-1; D unclear. The CDR3 length is 15 residues. Germline CDR1 reads SGHDT; CDR2 reads YYEEEE. The ends were cut back, 0 bases at V and 2 bases at J, with 11 bases in the middle. The DNA for the CDR3 is TGTGCCAGCAGCTTGGGGCACCTCCCTAACACTGAAGCTTTCTTT. It translates to CASSLGHLPNTEAFF.

In DNA form, the CDR3 reads TGTGCCAGCAATAGTGTCGGGGGCAATCAGCCCCAGCATTTT. Amino acids: CASNSVGGNQPQHF. The chain recombines TRBV2 with TRBJ1-5; the D is unclear. V lost 7 bases and J 2 bases, leaving 12 bases between the germline ends. CDR1 SNHLY and CDR2 FYNNEI come from the germline V gene. The CDR3 covers 14 residues.

V and J are TRBV19 and TRBJ1-2, with TRBD1 matching 7 bases. V trimming: 7 bases; J trimming: 2 bases; junction bases outside the gene matches: 10. This CDR3 is 15 amino acids long. CDR1 and CDR2 (germline): LNHDA, SQIVND (reference sequence). CDR3 coding DNA: TGTGCCAGTAACCTCAGAGGAGGGGGCAACTATGGCTACACCTTC. Amino acids: CASNLRGGGNYGYTF. Full variable domain (rest looked up from reference TRBV19 and TRBJ1-2): DGGITQSPKYLFRKEGQNVTLSCEQNLNHDAMYWYRQDPGQGLRLIYYSQIVNDFQKGDIAEGYSVSREKKESFPLTVTSAQKNPTAFYLCASNLRGGGNYGYTFGSGTRLTVV.

J is TRBJ2-7 and V is TRBV19; TRBD2 aligns across 9 bases. CDR3 length equals 15 residues. Per germline, CDR1 LNHDA and CDR2 SQIVND (reference sequence). The V segment lost 4 bases and the J segment 7 bases; nucleotides outside the gene matches: 11. The CDR3 here is CASSSRAGGLREQYF. The CDR3 DNA follows: TGTGCCAGTAGTAGTAGAGCGGGGGGCCTGAGAGAGCAGTACTTC.

The rearrangement links TRBV5-1 to TRBJ1-1, with no clear D. Looked up from germline, CDR1 is SGHRS and CDR2 is YFSETQ. The CDR3 contains 13 residues. V was clipped by 0 bases and J by 0 bases, with 3 bases between them. The CDR3 DNA reads TGCGCCAGCAGCTTGGACATGAACACTGAAGCTTTCTTT. Encoded protein: CASSLDMNTEAFF.

This chain links TRBV28 with TRBJ2-7; 11 bases line up with TRBD1. Germline V gene data show CDR1 as MDHEN and CDR2 as SYDVKM. CDR3 size: 14 residues. Trimming at V came to 4 bases and at J to 5 bases, leaving 4 bases not matched to a gene. The CDR3 here is CASSSGQGAHEQYF. The CDR3 nucleotides are TGTGCCAGCAGTTCCGGACAGGGGGCCCACGAGCAGTACTTC.

This clone has only a few counts. The chain uses TRBV3-1 (or the pseudogene TRBV3-2) and TRBJ1-5; 9 bases are a match to TRBD1. CDR1 and CDR2 from the germline V gene are LGHDT and YNNKEL (reference sequence). J lost 4 bases, V lost 0 bases, and 1 base had no gene match. The CDR3 runs to 15 residues. CDR3 protein: CASSQEGTGNQPQHF. The DNA of the CDR3 is TGTGCCAGCAGCCAAGAGGGGACAGGGAATCAGCCCCAGCATTTT.

This clone was observed a single time. The chain is built from TRBV2 and TRBJ1-5, with 9 bases aligning to TRBD1. CDR1 and CDR2 (germline): SNHLY, FYNNEI. V lost 5 bases and J lost 6; bases outside the gene matches: 5. CDR3 length: 14 amino acids. The DNA for the CDR3 is TGTGCCAGCAGTCCGGGACAGGGCGGTCAGCCCCAGCATTTT. Protein product: CASSPGQGGQPQHF.

The chain recombines TRBV6-5 with TRBJ1-2; D gene ambiguous. The ends were cut back, 7 bases at V and 2 bases at J, with 8 bases in the middle. The CDR3 length is 12 residues. Germline V CDR1 and CDR2: MNHEY, SVGAGI. The CDR3 here is CASTTENYGYTF. DNA for the CDR3: TGTGCCAGCACGACTGAGAACTATGGCTACACCTTC.

This clone was picked up one time. This sequence joins TRBV4-1 and TRBJ1-5, with D possibly being TRBD1 (6 bases). This CDR3 has 14 residues. Germline CDR1 MGHRA, CDR2 YSYEKL. V lost 4 bases, J lost 6 bases, and 13 bases lay in between. CDR3 coding DNA: TGCGCCAGCAGCCTCTACAGGGTTAGTCAGCCCCAGCATTTT. It yields the protein CASSLYRVSQPQHF.

The rearrangement joins TRBV7-9 to TRBJ2-1, with 9 bases that match TRBD2. The germline V gene encodes CDR1 SEHNR and CDR2 FQNEAQ (reference sequence). Unmatched junction bases numbered 14, after V lost 5 bases and J lost 6 bases. The CDR3 runs to 17 residues. CDR3 DNA: TGTGCCAGCAGCCACCCGACTAGCGGTGGCTCTGGCAATGAGCAGTTCTTC. Protein product: CASSHPTSGGSGNEQFF.

This chain uses TRBV3-1 (or the pseudogene TRBV3-2) with TRBJ1-1; TRBD1 aligns across 7 bases. The trim removed 1 base at V and 5 bases at J, leaving 4 bases unmatched. Germline V gene lookup returns CDR1 LGHDT and CDR2 YNNKEL (reference sequence). The CDR3 spans 14 residues. The CDR3 loop reads CASSQAGTVTEAFF. The CDR3 bases are TGTGCCAGCAGCCAAGCCGGGACAGTTACTGAAGCTTTCTTT.

V usage is TRBV12-5 and J usage is TRBJ1-2; TRBD1 aligns across 7 bases. CDR3 length: 14 amino acids. Germline CDR1 and CDR2: LGHNT and FRNRAP. Trimming cost V 5 bases and J 1 base; bases outside gene matches: 4. CDR3 nucleotide sequence: TGTGCTAGTGGTAACCGGGACAGTAACTATGGCTACACCTTC. It yields the protein CASGNRDSNYGYTF.

V is TRBV9 and J is TRBJ2-1; D is perhaps TRBD2 (7 bases). Looked up from germline, CDR1 is SGDLS and CDR2 is YYNGEE. This CDR3 comprises 20 residues. V was clipped by 0 bases and J by 0 bases, with 22 bases between them. The CDR3 DNA follows: TGTGCCAGCAGCGTAGGATCGGGCGGGGGCGCCGCCAGCTCCTACAATGAGCAGTTCTTC. Amino acid sequence: CASSVGSGGGAASSYNEQFF. The entire variable domain, with the rest obtained from reference TRBV9 and TRBJ2-1, is as follows: DSGVTQTPKHLITATGQRVTLRCSPRSGDLSVYWYQQSLDQGLQFLIQYYNGEERAKGNILERFSAQQFPDLHSELNLSSLELGDSALYFCASSVGSGGGAASSYNEQFFGPGTRLTVL.

The V gene is TRBV5-1, the J gene TRBJ2-6; 10 bases map to TRBD1. Germline V gene data show CDR1 as SGHRS and CDR2 as YFSETQ. The CDR3 is 18 amino acids. V lost 4 bases, J lost 0 bases, and 7 bases stayed unmatched. Here the CDR3 reads CASSPRTGGASGANVLTF. CDR3 nucleotide sequence: TGCGCCAGCAGCCCACGGACAGGGGGAGCCTCTGGGGCCAACGTCCTGACTTTC.

This clone showed up just a few times. The chain couples TRBV6-5 to TRBJ2-7; tentative D call: TRBD2 (5 bases). Germline lookup yields CDR1 MNHEY and CDR2 SVGAGI. This CDR3 comprises 12 residues. V lost 7 bases and J 5 bases, leaving 12 bases between the germline ends. CDR3 coding DNA: TGTGCCAGCACCCAAGCCGGGGACGAGCAGTACTTC. Translating gives CASTQAGDEQYF.